This T cell receptor (beta chain) is drawn from a study of OX40 agonist ivuxolimab in advanced cancers. Study at large: With a range of roughly 20 to 79, age averaged approximately 60 years, and nearly 85% were male. Three individuals attained partial responses, comprising one hepatocellular carcinoma case and two cutaneous melanoma cases.

A note on this clone: Its target is unknown.

The assay was immunoSEQ multiplex PCR, and TCRdb's table has in-frame clones only and misses some. The sample gives 70,000 or so clones, roughly 87% of which show up once; about 2% is in the top ten. The CDR3 runs 18 residues. Germline CDR1 reads SNHLY; CDR2 reads FYNNEI. With V trimmed by 1 base and J by 1 base, 12 bases remained unmatched. Samples of blood were obtained at baseline, on cycle 4 day 1, and on cycle 7 day 1. Overall study findings and caveats: At 0.1 to 3.0 mg/kg, CD4+ and CD8+ blood T cells expanded clonally by week 6.

The specimen comprised CD4+ or CD8+ T cells sorted from blood, sampled in a trial of the OX40 agonist ivuxolimab. The receptor was derived from an adult with an advanced solid tumor such as melanoma, head and neck, liver or kidney cancer. The chain has TRBV2 and TRBJ1-1, with 7 bases identical to TRBD1. CDR3 DNA sequence: TGTGCCAGCAGTGAAGGCTTCGGGACAGATAGGAAGAACACTGAAGCTTTCTTT. Protein sequence: CASSEGFGTDRKNTEAFF. The full variable domain, with the rest looked up from reference TRBV2 and TRBJ1-1, is EPEVTQTPSHQVTQMGQEVILRCVPISNHLYFYWYRQILGQKVEFLVSFYNNEISEKSEIFDDQFSVERPDGSNFTLKIRSTKLEDSAMYFCASSEGFGTDRKNTEAFFGQGTRLTVV.